Below, 17 T cell receptor beta chains from the same sample are listed, as sequenced in a study of shared clonotypes between healthy human individuals. Assay: immunoSEQ multiplex PCR; the TCRdb copy retains only in-frame clones and omits some. The sample has 2 million to 2.5 million clones, 90% to 95% seen once. Sequenced input: naive CD4+ T cells from PBMCs. Stated subset: CD45RA+ positively selected. These receptors originate from a man aged 18-30 years in good health. Some clones in this sample may be carry-over from other donors' samples.

This chain links TRBV7-3 with TRBJ2-1; 9 bases fit TRBD2. With V trimmed by 4 bases and J by 9 bases, 10 bases remained unmatched. CDR3 size: 15 residues. Germline CDR1 and CDR2: SGHTA and FQGTGA. This CDR3 is CASSSQGLAGIEQFF. The CDR3 DNA reads as TGTGCCAGCAGCTCCCAGGGGCTAGCGGGGATTGAGCAGTTCTTC.

The J gene is TRBJ1-2, the V gene TRBV7-2; D call uncertain. Germline CDR1 SGHTA, CDR2 FQGNSA. The CDR3 totals 12 residues. The V end lost 5 bases, the J end lost 7 bases, and 11 bases lay between the germline ends. DNA for the CDR3: TGTGCCAGCAGCCCTTCCGACGTTGGCTACACCTTC. Translating it yields CASSPSDVGYTF.

The DNA for the CDR3 is TGTGCCAGTAGCCAAACAGGGTATGGTGAAGCTTTCTTT. This gives the protein CASSQTGYGEAFF. The chain couples TRBV19 to TRBJ1-1, with D possibly TRBD1 on 6 matching bases. The CDR3 length is 13 residues. The germline V gene encodes CDR1 LNHDA and CDR2 SQIVND (reference sequence). V lost 6 bases and J lost 7, with 15 bases in between. The full variable domain, in which reference TRBV19 and TRBJ1-1 provide the parts outside the CDR3, is DGGITQSPKYLFRKEGQNVTLSCEQNLNHDAMYWYRQDPGQGLRLIYYSQIVNDFQKGDIAEGYSVSREKKESFPLTVTSAQKNPTAFYLCASSQTGYGEAFFGQGTRLTVV.

The chain couples TRBV5-1 to TRBJ2-5; TRBD1 or TRBD2 may be the D gene (5 bases each). Trimming took 3 bases from V and 5 from J, leaving 14 bases between them. Looked up from germline, CDR1 is SGHRS and CDR2 is YFSETQ. This CDR3 comprises 14 residues. This CDR3 is CASSYQGDGETQYF. The DNA for the CDR3 is TGCGCCAGCAGCTACCAGGGAGACGGGGAGACCCAGTACTTC.

The chain recombines TRBV5-8 with TRBJ2-7, with unresolved D. Germline assignment: CDR1 SGHTS and CDR2 YDEGEE. Trimming took 5 bases from V and 4 from J, leaving 16 bases between them. This CDR3 has 14 amino acids. CDR3 region: CASRGYSSIYEQYF. The CDR3, as DNA: TGTGCCAGCAGGGGTTACTCGAGCATATACGAGCAGTACTTC.

This clone showed up just once. An end of the junction differs from the germline gene, which may be a read error. V usage is TRBV4-3 and J usage is TRBJ2-7; D could derive from TRBD1 or TRBD2 (5 bases each). Germline CDR1 LGHNA, CDR2 YSLEER. The CDR3 length is 15 residues. The CDR3 coding sequence is TGCGCCAGCAGCCAAGAATTTTTTAATCGGGACCTCAGACACTTC. Protein sequence: CASSQEFFNRDLRHF.

This chain links TRBV5-3 with TRBJ2-2; possible D gene TRBD1, 5 bases. TRBV5-3 is an ORF; its function is uncertain. The V end lost 4 bases, the J end lost 0 bases, and 7 bases lay between the germline ends. The CDR3 is made up of 14 amino acids. The CDR3 loop is CARSQTANTGELFF. Here the CDR3 DNA reads TGTGCCAGAAGCCAGACAGCGAACACCGGGGAGCTGTTTTTT.

For this clone: This specimen includes other DNA sequences encoding the same CDR3. The rearrangement uses TRBV14 and TRBJ2-7; the D call may be TRBD1 or TRBD2 (5 bases each). This CDR3 contains 13 residues. CDR1 SGHDN and CDR2 FVKESK come from the germline V gene. The germline V and J ends were trimmed by 4 bases and 10 bases, with 17 bases remaining between them. CDR3 in amino acids: CASSRNLRERQYF. The CDR3 bases are TGTGCCAGCAGCCGGAACCTCAGGGAGAGACAGTACTTC.

This chain uses TRBV29-1 with TRBJ2-7, with a weak D call TRBD2 (5 bases). Per germline, CDR1 SQVTM and CDR2 ANQGSEA. With 4 bases removed from V and 5 bases from J, the gap between germline ends came to 12 bases. CDR3 length: 12 residues. The CDR3 loop is CSVATISDEQYF. The CDR3 DNA is TGCAGCGTTGCGACTATTAGTGACGAGCAGTACTTC.

This clone was observed once. This sequence joins TRBV6-4 and TRBJ2-6; D unresolved. Trimming shortened V by 3 bases and J by 2 bases, and 5 bases separated the two germline ends. CDR1 is MRHNA, CDR2 SNTAGT, per germline. The CDR3 is 14 residues long. The CDR3: CASSESTGANVLTF. In nucleotides, the CDR3 is TGTGCCAGCAGTGAAAGTACTGGGGCCAACGTCCTGACTTTC.

The rearrangement joins TRBV5-1 to TRBJ2-7; the D gene is possibly TRBD1 (6 bases). The CDR3 has 14 amino acids. V was clipped by 7 bases and J by 2 bases, with 16 bases between them. The germline V gene encodes CDR1 SGHRS and CDR2 YFSETQ. The CDR3 region is CASALGAAAYEQYF. The CDR3 nucleotides are TGCGCCAGCGCCCTGGGGGCAGCAGCCTACGAGCAGTACTTC.

This clone was observed once. The gene calls are TRBV5-1 and TRBJ2-1; the D is unclear. V was cut by 1 base and J by 6 bases, with 8 bases left in between. CDR1 SGHRS and CDR2 YFSETQ come from the germline V gene. CDR3 length: 13 residues. The CDR3 loop is CASSLRPSNEQFF. CDR3 nucleotides: TGCGCCAGCAGCTTGCGACCGAGCAATGAGCAGTTCTTC.

The chain joins TRBV5-1 to TRBJ1-3; D is possibly TRBD1 (6 bases). CDR1 and CDR2 (germline): SGHRS, YFSETQ. V dropped 1 base and J dropped 0 bases, with 14 bases sitting between them. This CDR3 has 17 residues. In DNA form, the CDR3 reads TGCGCCAGCAGCTTGAGCGAGGGGGGGCCCTCTGGAAACACCATATATTTT. The encoded protein is CASSLSEGGPSGNTIYF.

The V call is TRBV6-5, the J call TRBJ1-4; no firm D call. This CDR3 spans 15 amino acids. The V end lost 5 bases, the J end lost 7 bases, and 17 bases lay between the germline ends. Germline assignment: CDR1 MNHEY and CDR2 SVGAGI. The CDR3 loop reads CASSVRGRSGEKLFF. In DNA, the CDR3 is TGTGCCAGCAGTGTTCGTGGGAGGAGCGGTGAAAAACTGTTTTTT.

This chain links TRBV27 with TRBJ2-7; D is perhaps TRBD1 or TRBD2 (7 bases each). This CDR3 is built from 15 residues. V lost 10 bases to trimming and J lost 4 bases, with 23 bases between them. From germline, CDR1 is MNHEY and CDR2 SMNVEV (reference sequence). The CDR3 loop is CAIARRGRAAYEQYF. The CDR3 coding sequence is TGTGCCATCGCACGCAGGGGGAGGGCCGCGTACGAGCAGTACTTC.

The chain joins TRBV7-9 to TRBJ2-2; no firm D call. Germline CDR1 reads SEHNR; CDR2 reads FQNEAQ (reference sequence). The CDR3 is made up of 14 amino acids. V gave up 2 bases and J gave up 5 bases, with 9 bases separating them. The CDR3, as DNA: TGTGCCAGCAGCTTACTCGGAACAACCGGGGAGCTGTTTTTT. Translated, it gives CASSLLGTTGELFF.

The chain employs TRBV25-1 and TRBJ2-1; 13 bases line up with TRBD2. Trimming took 8 bases from V and 9 from J; bases not matched to a gene: 7. The germline V gene has CDR1 MGHDK and CDR2 SYGVNS. This CDR3 has 14 residues. The CDR3 coding sequence is TGTGCCAGCCGGACTAGCGGGAGTCAGGTTGAGCAGTTCTTC. Encoded protein: CASRTSGSQVEQFF.